The sequence of this T cell receptor beta chain was determined in a study of blood T cells in healthy people across ages. Then a second PCR, running roughly 7 to 12 cycles, was carried out with a sample-barcoded 5' primer and a J-beta primer mix. From the 5' RACE reads, TCRdb called clonotypes with MiXCR, one entry per CDR3 protein. The sample holds some 1.5 million distinct CDR3 sequences; approximately 28% are singletons and the top ten take more than 6%. Concerning this clonotype itself: The antigen is not known.

Regarding the study as a whole: What prevented conclusive comparison of naive and antigen-experienced cells was that PBMCs were unsorted. Per million T cells, the diversity of TCR beta decreased roughly linearly as age advanced.

The material sequenced was blood. The origin of this receptor is a woman aged 25 to 45 in good health.

Written as DNA, the CDR3 is TGTGCCAGCAGACCGCAGGGAGGGATGGAGCAGTACTTC. Translating it yields CASRPQGGMEQYF. V gene TRBV5-6 combines with J gene TRBJ2-7, with 7 bases matching TRBD2. The CDR3 contains 13 residues. The germline V gene has CDR1 SGHDT and CDR2 YYEEEE. Trimming removed 5 bases from V and 7 bases from J; junction bases left unmatched: 9.